Shown below are 19 T cell receptor beta chains from a single sample sequenced in a study of T cells in Graves' hyperthyroidism and ophthalmopathy. The TCR beta CDR3 regions underwent amplification using RNA transcripts as the source. HTBI primers were used for first-round RT-PCR of the TCR CDR3. A single record per CDR3 protein comes from TCRdb applying MiXCR to the multiplex PCR reads. The sample contains about 600,000 distinct CDR3 sequences, around 15% of which appear only once. Material: blood. These receptor sequences come from a middle-aged woman with Graves' ophthalmopathy.

The chain has TRBV10-3 and TRBJ2-5; tentative D call: TRBD2 (6 bases). V was pared by 2 bases and J by 2 bases, with 15 bases between. Per the germline V gene, CDR1 is ENHRY and CDR2 is SYGVKD. This CDR3 comprises 16 residues. DNA of the CDR3: TGTGCCATCAGTGAGGCTTTACGGGGGACTCAAGAGACCCAGTACTTC. It encodes CAISEALRGTQETQYF.

This clonotype was counted many times. The rearrangement joins TRBV10-3 to TRBJ2-3; TRBD1 matches 11 bases. Germline CDR1 ENHRY, CDR2 SYGVKD. This CDR3 contains 15 residues. J was trimmed by 2 bases and V by 6 bases; bases with no gene match: 4. DNA for the CDR3: TGTGCCATCAGGGGACAGGGGGAGATCACAGATACGCAGTATTTT. Its translation is CAIRGQGEITDTQYF.

There are many counts of this clonotype. The chain joins TRBV9 to TRBJ2-3; D possibly corresponds to TRBD2 (6 bases). Per germline, CDR1 SGDLS and CDR2 YYNGEE. The CDR3 has 17 residues. V dropped 0 bases and J dropped 0 bases, with 14 bases sitting between them. CDR3 region: CASSVGSGRQSTDTQYF. The DNA for the CDR3 is TGTGCCAGCAGCGTAGGAAGCGGGCGTCAGAGCACAGATACGCAGTATTTT.

This clonotype was counted ten times or more. The rearrangement links TRBV12-3 or TRBV12-4 to TRBJ2-7, with 8 positions matching TRBD1. The J segment lost 6 bases and the V segment lost 6 bases, leaving 13 bases of the junction unmatched. The CDR3 runs 15 residues. The DNA for the CDR3 is TGTGCCAGCAGCCCTGGACAGGGTGAGATAGGCGAGCAGTACTTC. It translates to CASSPGQGEIGEQYF.

This clonotype was recorded a few times. CDR3 nucleotides: TGTGCCCCTGGGGGGGATGAGTACAATGAGCAGTTCTTC. This codes for CAPGGDEYNEQFF. The genes are TRBV27 and TRBJ2-1; 7 bases agree with TRBD2. The length of the CDR3 is 13 residues. With V trimmed by 11 bases and J by 4 bases, 8 bases remained unmatched. CDR1 MNHEY and CDR2 SMNVEV come from the germline V gene (reference sequence).

This clonotype occurred many times. The chain employs TRBV3-1 and TRBJ1-2; D is ambiguous. With 1 base removed from V and 10 bases from J, the gap between germline ends came to 22 bases. The CDR3 runs 16 residues. CDR1 is LGHDT and CDR2 is YNNKEL in the germline V gene (reference sequence). CDR3 sequence reads: CASSQGSLYSVHAYTF. Here the CDR3 DNA reads TGTGCCAGCAGCCAAGGAAGTCTTTATAGCGTCCATGCCTACACCTTC.

Concerning this clonotype: The junction does not match germline at one end; this may be a read error. This chain links TRBV6-9 with TRBJ2-5; D is ambiguous. Germline assignment: CDR1 MNHGY and CDR2 SVAAGI. The CDR3 consists of 11 residues. CDR3 sequence: CASSYYRVRNF. DNA of the CDR3: TGTGCCAGCAGTTACTACCGGGTCCGAAACTTC.

V and J are TRBV30 and TRBJ1-4; the D is unclear. CDR3 length: 13 residues. V dropped 6 bases and J dropped 0 bases, with 8 bases sitting between them. Germline-derived CDR1 and CDR2 are GTSNPN and SVGIG (reference sequence). The CDR3 region is CACSYSTNEKLFF. The CDR3, as DNA: TGTGCCTGTTCATATTCAACTAATGAAAAACTGTTTTTT.

Ten or more counts support this clonotype. CDR3 amino acids: CASSLGVAYEQYF. DNA for the CDR3: TGTGCCAGCAGCTTAGGGGTGGCCTACGAGCAGTACTTC. The gene calls are TRBV11-2 and TRBJ2-7; unclear D gene. Germline loops: CDR1 SGHAT, CDR2 FQNNGV. This CDR3 is 13 amino acids long. V was pared by 1 base and J by 2 bases, with 6 bases between.

This clonotype has at least ten counts. CDR3 protein: CAISEQAGGTDTQYF. As DNA, the CDR3 is TGTGCCATCAGTGAGCAAGCGGGGGGAACAGATACGCAGTATTTT. The V and J genes are TRBV10-3 and TRBJ2-3; 9 bases map to TRBD2. The junction had 3 bases not matched to a gene; V was cut back by 2 bases and J by 3 bases. CDR1 and CDR2 from the germline V gene are ENHRY and SYGVKD. This CDR3 comprises 15 residues.

The rearrangement uses TRBV6-4 and TRBJ2-2, with D perhaps TRBD1 (6 bases). Per the germline V gene, CDR1 is MRHNA and CDR2 is SNTAGT. Trimming took off 0 bases at V and 3 bases at J, with 8 bases between the two ends. This CDR3 has 15 amino acids. The CDR3 DNA sequence: TGTGCCAGCAGTGACTCGGGGGCCGACACCGGGGAGCTGTTTTTT. Its translation is CASSDSGADTGELFF.

The chain links TRBV14 to TRBJ1-4; D is undetermined. Per the germline V gene, CDR1 is SGHDN and CDR2 is FVKESK. This CDR3 region has 14 residues. V lost 0 bases and J lost 8, with 10 bases in between. CDR3 bases: TGTGCCAGCAGCCAAGATCTACTGCAAGAAAAACTGTTTTTT. This translates into CASSQDLLQEKLFF. The full variable domain, its missing parts supplied by reference TRBV14 and TRBJ1-4, is EAGVTQFPSHSVIEKGQTVTLRCDPISGHDNLYWYRRVMGKEIKFLLHFVKESKQDESGMPNNRFLAERTGGTYSTLKVQPAELEDSGVYFCASSQDLLQEKLFFGSGTQLSVL.

The chain uses TRBV12-3 or TRBV12-4 and TRBJ1-1; possibly TRBD1 for D (5 bases). Between the trimmed V and J ends, which lost 4 bases and 5 bases, there was a span of 11 bases. The CDR3 has 13 residues. The CDR3 coding sequence is TGTGCCAGCAGTTCTTTTGGGGGGACTGAAGCTTTCTTT. It yields the protein CASSSFGGTEAFF.

This clonotype was seen at least ten times. The chain employs TRBV5-1 and TRBJ1-2, with D maybe TRBD1 (5 bases). CDR1 and CDR2 (germline): SGHRS, YFSETQ. The CDR3 contains 14 residues. V lost 4 bases and J 8 bases, leaving 18 bases between the germline ends. The CDR3 DNA is TGCGCCAGCAGCCCCAGGGTGGGGATAGAAGGCTACACCTTC. This sequence encodes CASSPRVGIEGYTF.

The sample holds many counts of this clonotype. This chain uses TRBV9 with TRBJ2-5; 7 positions agree with TRBD2. The CDR3 length is 15 residues. J gave up 5 bases and V 4 bases, and 11 bases lay outside the gene matches. Germline V gene data show CDR1 as SGDLS and CDR2 as YYNGEE. The CDR3 region has the DNA TGTGCCAGCAGCCCCTCGGGACTACAATGGGAGACCCAGTACTTC. Translated: CASSPSGLQWETQYF.

This clonotype has ten or more counts. The J gene is TRBJ2-7, the V gene TRBV5-1; unclear D gene. The CDR3 contains 16 residues. V gave up 4 bases and J gave up 0 bases, with 17 bases separating them. Per germline, CDR1 SGHRS and CDR2 YFSETQ. The DNA for the CDR3 is TGCGCCAGCAGCCTCCGGTTACGAAGGAGCTCCTACGAGCAGTACTTC. It yields the protein CASSLRLRRSSYEQYF.

The chain uses TRBV6-1 and TRBJ2-5; the match to TRBD2 covers 11 bases. The CDR3 has 15 residues. J was trimmed by 2 bases and V by 6 bases; bases with no gene match: 5. CDR1 and CDR2 from the germline V gene are MNHNS and SASEGT. The CDR3 sequence is CASRKLAGDQETQYF. In DNA, the CDR3 is TGTGCCAGCAGAAAACTAGCGGGAGATCAAGAGACCCAGTACTTC.

This chain links TRBV29-1 with TRBJ2-2, with TRBD1 as a possible D gene (5 bases). This CDR3 has 13 residues. Per the germline V gene, CDR1 is SQVTM and CDR2 is ANQGSEA. V was trimmed by 7 bases and J by 5 bases, leaving 14 bases between them. CDR3 sequence reads: CSGARQGTGELFF. The DNA for the CDR3 is TGCAGCGGCGCCCGTCAGGGAACCGGGGAGCTGTTTTTT.

This clonotype was found many times. The gene calls are TRBV6-2 or TRBV6-3 and TRBJ2-2, with 9 bases identical to TRBD1. Unmatched junction bases numbered 12, after V lost 7 bases and J lost 6 bases. The CDR3 has 16 residues. Germline-derived CDR1 and CDR2 are MNHEY and SVGEGT. The CDR3 loop reads CASTQPAGQGPGELFF. The CDR3 DNA reads TGTGCCAGCACCCAACCCGCCGGACAGGGGCCCGGGGAGCTGTTTTTT.